Sequencing of this TCR beta chain was carried out in a study of OX40 agonist ivuxolimab in advanced cancers. Study-wide context: Patients in the trial were receiving intravenous ivuxolimab every 2 weeks, at doses of 0.01 to 10 mg/kg. Study-level points and caveats: In the 0.1 to 3.0 mg/kg range, CD4+ and CD8+ blood T cells had expanded clonally by week 6. The authors also found low normalized T-cell clonal expansion in some nonresponders.

Measured with immunoSEQ multiplex PCR; TCRdb has only the in-frame clones, and not every one. The sample has some 49,000 clones; around 85% are singletons. On this clone: Its antigen is unidentified.

V dropped 5 bases and J dropped 4 bases, with 14 bases sitting between them. The CDR3 is made up of 14 amino acids. CDR1 and CDR2 (germline): MNHEY, SVGAGI. The sequence was obtained from an adult with an advanced solid tumor such as melanoma, head and neck, liver or kidney cancer. The starting material was CD4+ or CD8+ T cells sorted from blood, obtained in a trial of the OX40 agonist ivuxolimab. This chain joins TRBV6-5 and TRBJ1-1, with D unclear. CDR3 residues: CASSTAALGTEAFF. DNA of the CDR3: TGTGCCAGCAGTACCGCCGCCCTCGGCACTGAAGCTTTCTTT.